A selection of T cell receptor beta chains follows, all from one sample in a study of identical twins. Each CDR3 protein is one row after TCRdb ran MiXCR on the 5' RACE reads. Among about 530,000 distinct CDR3 sequences, around 20% were seen once, and the ten largest hold approximately 0.49%. These data were also filed under a second study, of yellow fever vaccine responses in identical twins.

The sequenced material came from CD4+ T cells sorted from blood. The receptors stem from a woman younger than 35 in good health. The CDR3 runs from the conserved cysteine through the conserved F or W. Fields, in order: V gene, J gene, CDR3 protein.

V gene: TRBV6-1
J gene: TRBJ2-1
CDR3 protein: CASSGGQGLEQFF

V gene: TRBV2
J gene: TRBJ2-3
CDR3 protein: CASSAALKRQGSDTQYF

V gene: TRBV20-1
J gene: TRBJ2-7
CDR3 protein: CSARRLDYEQYF

V gene: TRBV7-2
J gene: TRBJ2-7
CDR3 protein: CASSFVVPLAGTYEQYF

V gene: TRBV12-3/TRBV12-4
J gene: TRBJ1-5
CDR3 protein: CASSIRDNQPQHF

V gene: TRBV7-2
J gene: TRBJ2-3
CDR3 protein: CASSLGGRLSTDTQYF

V gene: TRBV25-1
J gene: TRBJ2-7
CDR3 protein: CASSFVGQGAEQYF

V gene: TRBV29-1
J gene: TRBJ2-3
CDR3 protein: CSVLLSRTSTDTQYF

V gene: TRBV10-3
J gene: TRBJ1-2
CDR3 protein: CAARDSPNYGYTF

V gene: TRBV5-1
J gene: TRBJ2-3
CDR3 protein: CASSATSDTQYF

V gene: TRBV20-1
J gene: TRBJ1-3
CDR3 protein: CSARDLKGSSGNTIYF

V gene: TRBV25-1
J gene: TRBJ2-1
CDR3 protein: CASSAPGTSFEFF

V gene: TRBV11-3
J gene: TRBJ2-1
CDR3 protein: CASSLLGWEGRNEQFF

V gene: TRBV4-2
J gene: TRBJ2-1
CDR3 protein: CASSQDHSSTDEQFF

V gene: TRBV27
J gene: TRBJ2-6
CDR3 protein: CASSLGSVYSGANVLTF

V gene: TRBV11-2
J gene: TRBJ1-1
CDR3 protein: CASSIQDLSTEAFF

V gene: TRBV24-1
J gene: TRBJ2-1
CDR3 protein: CATSRDHSYNEQFF

V gene: TRBV5-1
J gene: TRBJ1-1
CDR3 protein: CASSLEGRGTEAFF

V gene: TRBV12-3/TRBV12-4
J gene: TRBJ2-2
CDR3 protein: CASSSRGTGELFF

V gene: TRBV5-1
J gene: TRBJ2-2
CDR3 protein: CASSLWQNTGELFF

V gene: TRBV20-1
J gene: TRBJ1-4
CDR3 protein: CSATLRQGSNEKLFF

V gene: TRBV12-3/TRBV12-4
J gene: TRBJ2-7
CDR3 protein: CASRVQGGYEQYF

V gene: TRBV6-5
J gene: TRBJ2-2
CDR3 protein: CASSYSNFATGELFF

V gene: TRBV20-1
J gene: TRBJ1-5
CDR3 protein: CSAREAVQPQHF

V gene: TRBV5-6
J gene: TRBJ2-7
CDR3 protein: CASSAGQAYEQYF

V gene: TRBV7-2
J gene: TRBJ2-1
CDR3 protein: CASSLSGGFWNEQFF

V gene: TRBV10-3
J gene: TRBJ2-1
CDR3 protein: CATRAAGTSGEQFF

V gene: TRBV10-3
J gene: TRBJ2-3
CDR3 protein: CAISESPGDTQYF

V gene: TRBV20-1
J gene: TRBJ2-3
CDR3 protein: CSASGYTDTQYF

V gene: TRBV7-6
J gene: TRBJ2-1
CDR3 protein: CASSRIKTGLAGGHEQFF

V gene: TRBV6-1
J gene: TRBJ1-2
CDR3 protein: CASRPLGGDLNYGYTF

V gene: TRBV9
J gene: TRBJ1-2
CDR3 protein: CASSPPPGTANYGYTF

V gene: TRBV6-6
J gene: TRBJ1-2
CDR3 protein: CASSYSEGSGYTF

V gene: TRBV4-1
J gene: TRBJ2-7
CDR3 protein: CASSQDLAASSYEQYF

V gene: TRBV12-3/TRBV12-4
J gene: TRBJ1-5
CDR3 protein: CASTQGYQPQHF

V gene: TRBV5-5
J gene: TRBJ2-1
CDR3 protein: CASSRQTGEQFF

V gene: TRBV20-1
J gene: TRBJ2-7
CDR3 protein: CSARPPDRVNEQYF

V gene: TRBV10-3
J gene: TRBJ2-4
CDR3 protein: CAISDRQGLAKNIQYF

V gene: TRBV7-9
J gene: TRBJ1-4
CDR3 protein: CASSTRAGVTNEKLFF